This TCR beta chain was sequenced for a study of shared clonotypes between healthy human individuals. Study-wide points: Around 5% was the fraction of naive CD4 clonotypes found shared across several donors.

Comments on this clone: Antigen: not known.

TCRdb keeps only in-frame clones here, not all; method: immunoSEQ multiplex PCR. The sample holds hundreds of thousands of clones, about three quarters seen once. Germline CDR1 SGDLS, CDR2 YYNGEE. The length of the CDR3 is 14 residues. The V and J ends lost 3 bases and 4 bases respectively, with 13 bases between them. The TCR was taken from a woman in her thirties in good health. The chain couples TRBV9 to TRBJ1-2; D not resolved. Specimen: memory CD4+ T cells sorted from blood. The subset is: CD45RA-negative fraction. The CDR3 DNA reads as TGTGCCAGCAGCGCCGGAACCCCGGGCTATGGCTACACCTTC. Translating gives CASSAGTPGYGYTF.